This T cell receptor beta chain was profiled in a study of shared clonotypes between healthy human individuals. Study-level background: CD4 naive cells filled three plates per donor, CD4 memory three, CD8 naive two and CD8 memory one.

Terminally differentiated effector memory CD45RA+ cells were excluded by CCR7 positive selection of CD45RO-negative cells. This clone has just one count. Its antigen is not identified. Study results and limitations: When compared with the clonotypes that were shared by all four sorted-subset donors, the non-shared clonotypes turned out to have lower generation probabilities.

TCRdb keeps only in-frame clones here, not all; method: immunoSEQ multiplex PCR. The table includes around 2,000,000 clones, approximately 94% detected once. V was shortened by 1 base and J by 0 bases, with 9 bases between the two germline ends. The germline gives CDR1 MNHEY, CDR2 SVGAGI. The CDR3 extends over 15 amino acids. The sequenced sample was naive CD8+ T cells sorted from blood. The chain links TRBV6-5 to TRBJ1-1; unclear D gene. This clonotype was sampled from a young man in good health. The CDR3 nucleotides are TGTGCCAGCAGTTACTATTCGAGCCTGAACACTGAAGCTTTCTTT. This gives the protein CASSYYSSLNTEAFF.